The 2 T cell receptor beta chains below were found in one sample sequenced in a study of chemoradiotherapy in HPV16-positive cancers. The table came from immunoSEQ multiplex PCR; TCRdb's copy has only in-frame clones and leaves some out. The table includes roughly 32,000 clones, nearly 90% detected once. The input for sequencing was blood, taken from a patient who underwent chemoradiotherapy. The receptor source for this set is a human donor with HPV-associated anogenital cancer.

The chain is built from TRBV5-1 and TRBJ2-7, with TRBD1 as a possible D gene (6 bases). CDR3 length: 15 residues. Germline assignment: CDR1 SGHRS and CDR2 YFSETQ. Trimming removed 0 bases from V and 0 bases from J, with 10 bases in between. The CDR3 loop is CASSLATGSSYEQYF. The CDR3 DNA sequence: TGCGCCAGCAGCTTGGCTACAGGGAGCTCCTACGAGCAGTACTTC.

The CDR3 region is CASSLALMNEQYF. In nucleotides, the CDR3 is TGTGCCAGCAGCTTGGCCCTGATGAACGAGCAGTACTTC. V is TRBV5-4 and J is TRBJ2-7; D unclear. CDR1 SGHNT and CDR2 YYREEE come from the germline V gene (reference sequence). The CDR3 contains 13 residues. Deletions cut 0 bases from V and 5 bases from J, with 9 bases between.